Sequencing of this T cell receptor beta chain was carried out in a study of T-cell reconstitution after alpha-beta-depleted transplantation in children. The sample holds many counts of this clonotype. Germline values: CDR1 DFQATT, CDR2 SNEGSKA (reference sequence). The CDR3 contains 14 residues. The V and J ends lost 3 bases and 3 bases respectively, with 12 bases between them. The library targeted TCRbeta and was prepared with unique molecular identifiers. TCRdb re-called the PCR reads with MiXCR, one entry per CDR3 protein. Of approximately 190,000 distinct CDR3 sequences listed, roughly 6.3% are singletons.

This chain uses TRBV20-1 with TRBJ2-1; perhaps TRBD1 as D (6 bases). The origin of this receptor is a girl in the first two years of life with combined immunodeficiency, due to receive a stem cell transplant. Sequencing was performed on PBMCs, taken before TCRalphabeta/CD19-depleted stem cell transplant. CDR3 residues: CSARTGTYYNEQFF. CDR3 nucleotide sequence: TGCAGTGCTAGGACAGGCACCTACTACAATGAGCAGTTCTTC.